This TCR beta chain was sequenced during a study of blood T cell repertoires in COVID-19. Trimming left V 6 bases short and J 2 bases short, with 16 bases between. CDR3 length: 16 residues. Germline V CDR1 and CDR2: LNHDA, SQIVND (reference sequence). TCRdb keeps only in-frame clones here, not all; method: immunoSEQ multiplex PCR. The data show more than 200,000 clones, approximately 87% seen once. Sequencing was carried out using peripheral blood. The TCR comes from a woman in her forties or fifties with acute or convalescent COVID-19. The chain links TRBV19 to TRBJ1-4; D uncertain. This chain's CDR3 is CASSRGVLDTNEKLFF. The CDR3 region has the DNA TGTGCCAGTAGCCGCGGGGTTCTCGACACTAATGAAAAACTGTTTTTT.